This T cell receptor (beta chain) was found in a study of early T cells in non-severe SARS-CoV-2 infection. Germline trimming cut 1 base from V and 6 bases from J; bases unmatched to any gene: 7. CDR3 length: 16 residues. TCRdb re-called the 5' RACE reads with MiXCR, one entry per CDR3 protein. The data hold tens of thousands of distinct CDR3 sequences, with 12% observed a single time. The table lists this clonotype with a few counts. The chain combines TRBV12-3 or TRBV12-4 with TRBJ2-1; 9 bases are a match to TRBD1. The sequencing sample was made of whole blood. This sequence was found in an adult who was a healthcare worker with PCR-confirmed SARS-CoV-2 infection or an uninfected control (not recorded which). This CDR3 is CASSLGQGVMGNEQFF. The CDR3 nucleotides read TGTGCCAGCAGTTTAGGACAGGGGGTGATGGGCAATGAGCAGTTCTTC.